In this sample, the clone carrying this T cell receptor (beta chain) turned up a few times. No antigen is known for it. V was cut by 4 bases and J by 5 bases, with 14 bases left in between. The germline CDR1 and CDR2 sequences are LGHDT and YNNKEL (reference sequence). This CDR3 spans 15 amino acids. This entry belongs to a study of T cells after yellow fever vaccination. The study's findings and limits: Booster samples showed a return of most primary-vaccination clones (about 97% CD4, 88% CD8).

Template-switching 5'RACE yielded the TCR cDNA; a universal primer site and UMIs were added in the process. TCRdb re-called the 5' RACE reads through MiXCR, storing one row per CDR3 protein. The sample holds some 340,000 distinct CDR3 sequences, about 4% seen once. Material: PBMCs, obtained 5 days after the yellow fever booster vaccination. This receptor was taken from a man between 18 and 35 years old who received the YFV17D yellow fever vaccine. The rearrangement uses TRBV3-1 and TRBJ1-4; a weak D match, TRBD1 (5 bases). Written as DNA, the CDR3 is TGTGCCAGCAGCCGCAGGGACGGAGGGAATGAAAAACTGTTTTTT. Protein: CASSRRDGGNEKLFF.